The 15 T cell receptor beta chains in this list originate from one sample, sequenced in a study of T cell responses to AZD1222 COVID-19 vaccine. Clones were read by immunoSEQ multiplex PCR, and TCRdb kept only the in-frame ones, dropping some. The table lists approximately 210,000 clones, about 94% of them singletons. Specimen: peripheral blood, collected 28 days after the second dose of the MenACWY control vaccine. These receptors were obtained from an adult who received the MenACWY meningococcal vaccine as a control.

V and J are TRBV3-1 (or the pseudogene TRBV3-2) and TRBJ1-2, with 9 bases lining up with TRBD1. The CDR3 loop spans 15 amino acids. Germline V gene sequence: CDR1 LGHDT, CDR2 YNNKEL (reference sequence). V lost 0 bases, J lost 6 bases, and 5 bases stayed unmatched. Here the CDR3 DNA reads TGTGCCAGCAGCCAAGACGGACAGGGGCAGGATGGCTACACCTTC. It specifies CASSQDGQGQDGYTF.

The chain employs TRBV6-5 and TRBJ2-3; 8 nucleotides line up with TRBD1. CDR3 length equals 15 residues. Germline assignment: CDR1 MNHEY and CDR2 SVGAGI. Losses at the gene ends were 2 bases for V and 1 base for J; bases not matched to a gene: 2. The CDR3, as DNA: TGTGCCAGCAGTTACCAGACAGGGGGCACAGATACGCAGTATTTT. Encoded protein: CASSYQTGGTDTQYF.

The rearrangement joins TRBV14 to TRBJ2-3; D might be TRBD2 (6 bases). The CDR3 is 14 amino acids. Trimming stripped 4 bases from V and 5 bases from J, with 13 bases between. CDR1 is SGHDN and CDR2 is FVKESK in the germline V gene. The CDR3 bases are TGTGCCAGCAGCCGGGACTCCTCAATAGATACGCAGTATTTT. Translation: CASSRDSSIDTQYF.

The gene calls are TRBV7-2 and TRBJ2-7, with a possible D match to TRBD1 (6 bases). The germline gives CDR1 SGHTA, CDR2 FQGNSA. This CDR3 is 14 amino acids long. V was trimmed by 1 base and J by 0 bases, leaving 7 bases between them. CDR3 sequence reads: CASSLGQASYEQYF. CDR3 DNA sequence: TGTGCCAGCAGCTTAGGACAGGCCTCCTACGAGCAGTACTTC.

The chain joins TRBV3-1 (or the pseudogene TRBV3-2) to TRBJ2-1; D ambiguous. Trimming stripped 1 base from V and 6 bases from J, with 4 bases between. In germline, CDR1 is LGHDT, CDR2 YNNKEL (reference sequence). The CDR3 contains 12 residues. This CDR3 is CASSQATNEQFF. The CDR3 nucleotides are TGTGCCAGCAGCCAAGCAACCAATGAGCAGTTCTTC.

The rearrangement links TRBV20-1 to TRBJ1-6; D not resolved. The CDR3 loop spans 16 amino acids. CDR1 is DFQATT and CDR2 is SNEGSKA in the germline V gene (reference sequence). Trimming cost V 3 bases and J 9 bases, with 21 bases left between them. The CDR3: CSASIGSDTSFSPLHF. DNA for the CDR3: TGCAGTGCTAGTATCGGAAGTGACACCAGTTTTTCACCCCTCCACTTT.

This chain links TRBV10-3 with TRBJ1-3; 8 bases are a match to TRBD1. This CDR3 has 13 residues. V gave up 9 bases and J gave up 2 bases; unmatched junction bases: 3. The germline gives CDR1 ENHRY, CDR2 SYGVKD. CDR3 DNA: TGTGCCATAGAGACAGGGGCTGGAAACACCATATATTTT. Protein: CAIETGAGNTIYF.

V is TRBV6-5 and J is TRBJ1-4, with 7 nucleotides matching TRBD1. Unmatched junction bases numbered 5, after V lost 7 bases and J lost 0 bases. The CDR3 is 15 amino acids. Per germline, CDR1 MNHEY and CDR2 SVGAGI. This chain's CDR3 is CASTQGGATNEKLFF. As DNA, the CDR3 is TGTGCCAGCACCCAGGGGGGTGCAACTAATGAAAAACTGTTTTTT.

CDR3 sequence (DNA): TGTGCCAGCAGTTTAAAATCTGCAGATACGCAGTATTTT. The encoded protein is CASSLKSADTQYF. This chain joins TRBV27 and TRBJ2-3; D call uncertain. The CDR3 is 13 amino acids. The V gene's germline CDR1 is MNHEY and CDR2 SMNVEV (reference sequence). With 2 bases removed from V and 4 bases from J, the gap between germline ends came to 7 bases.

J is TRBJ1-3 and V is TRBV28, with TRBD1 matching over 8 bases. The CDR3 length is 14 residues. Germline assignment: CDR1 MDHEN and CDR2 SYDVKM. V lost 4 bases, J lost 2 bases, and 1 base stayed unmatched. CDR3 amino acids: CASSSGGPGNTIYF. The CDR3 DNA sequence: TGTGCCAGCAGTTCAGGGGGCCCTGGAAACACCATATATTTT.

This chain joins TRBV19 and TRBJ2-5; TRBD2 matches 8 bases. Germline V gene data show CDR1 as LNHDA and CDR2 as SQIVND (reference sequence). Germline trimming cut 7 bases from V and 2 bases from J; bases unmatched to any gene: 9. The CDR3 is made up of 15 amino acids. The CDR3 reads CASNKRGTSQETQYF. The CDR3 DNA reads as TGTGCCAGTAATAAAAGGGGGACTAGTCAAGAGACCCAGTACTTC.

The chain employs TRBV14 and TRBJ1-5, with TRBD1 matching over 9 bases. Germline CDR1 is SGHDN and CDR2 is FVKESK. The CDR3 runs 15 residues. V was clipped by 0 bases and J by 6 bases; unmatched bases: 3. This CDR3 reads CASSQDRQGGQPQHF. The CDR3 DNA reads TGTGCCAGCAGCCAAGATCGACAGGGGGGTCAGCCCCAGCATTTT.

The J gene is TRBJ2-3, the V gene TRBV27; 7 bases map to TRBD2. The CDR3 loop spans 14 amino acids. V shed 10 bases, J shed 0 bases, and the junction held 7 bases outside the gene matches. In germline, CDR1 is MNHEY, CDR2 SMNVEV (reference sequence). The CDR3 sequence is CATSEGLSTDTQYF. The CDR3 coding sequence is TGTGCCACCTCTGAGGGACTAAGCACAGATACGCAGTATTTT.

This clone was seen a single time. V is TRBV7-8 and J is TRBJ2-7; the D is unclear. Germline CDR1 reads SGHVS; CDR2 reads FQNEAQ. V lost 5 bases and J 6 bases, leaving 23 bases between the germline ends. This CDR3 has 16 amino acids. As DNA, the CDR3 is TGTGCCAGCAGCGGCGACGGTGGGGAACTGTCAAGCGAGCAGTACTTC. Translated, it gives CASSGDGGELSSEQYF.

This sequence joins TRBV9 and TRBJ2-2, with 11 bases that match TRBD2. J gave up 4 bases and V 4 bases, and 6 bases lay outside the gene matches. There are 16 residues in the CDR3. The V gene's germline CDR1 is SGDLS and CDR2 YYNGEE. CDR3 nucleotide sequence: TGTGCCAGCAGCTTAACGACTAGCGGGGTCACCGGGGAGCTGTTTTTT. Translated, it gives CASSLTTSGVTGELFF.